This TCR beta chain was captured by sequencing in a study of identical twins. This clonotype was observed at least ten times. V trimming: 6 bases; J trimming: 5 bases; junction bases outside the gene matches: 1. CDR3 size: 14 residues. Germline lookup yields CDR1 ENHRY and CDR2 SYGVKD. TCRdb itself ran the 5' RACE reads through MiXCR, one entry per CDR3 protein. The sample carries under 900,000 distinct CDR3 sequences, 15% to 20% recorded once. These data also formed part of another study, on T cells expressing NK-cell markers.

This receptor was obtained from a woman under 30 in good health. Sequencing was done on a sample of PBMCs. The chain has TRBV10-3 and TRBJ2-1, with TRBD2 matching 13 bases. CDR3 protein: CAIRGLAGDNEQFF. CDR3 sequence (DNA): TGTGCCATCAGAGGACTAGCGGGAGACAATGAGCAGTTCTTC.